This T cell receptor (beta chain) was found in a study of blood T cell repertoires in COVID-19. Assay used: immunoSEQ multiplex PCR; TCRdb lists only in-frame clones, some missing. The data show fewer than 250,000 clones, around 81% seen once. The CDR3 runs to 15 residues. Between the trimmed V and J ends, which lost 0 bases and 5 bases, there was a span of 13 bases. Germline V gene lookup returns CDR1 SGHTA and CDR2 FQGNSA. The sample comprised peripheral blood. The sequence was collected from an older woman with active or convalescent COVID-19. The chain carries TRBV7-2 and TRBJ1-1; perhaps TRBD1 as D (5 bases). The DNA for the CDR3 is TGTGCCAGCAGCTTAGCCCGGCAGGGAACGACTGAAGCTTTCTTT. Its protein product is CASSLARQGTTEAFF.